Only a few counts were recorded for the clone carrying this T cell receptor (beta chain). Its specificity is not known. Germline V gene sequence: CDR1 KGHSH, CDR2 LQKENI. The CDR3 sequence is 15 residues long. V was trimmed by 5 bases and J by 8 bases, leaving 19 bases between them. Together with a sample-barcoded 5' primer, a J-beta primer mix was included in a second PCR lasting about 7 to 11 cycles. In TCRdb, the 5' RACE reads were re-called with MiXCR into one record per CDR3 protein. The sample includes around 1,600,000 distinct CDR3 sequences, approximately 43% of them seen just once. This specimen comes from a study of blood T cells in healthy people across ages. General observations from the study: Estimates of diversity drawn from one million T cells were considered underestimates.

The sequenced sample was blood. The rearrangement links TRBV18 to TRBJ2-1; TRBD2 is a possible D gene (6 bases). The clonotype originates from a woman between 18 and 29 years old in good health. Here the CDR3 reads CASSTRLGSQDEQFF. The CDR3 coding sequence is TGTGCCAGCTCAACAAGACTAGGGTCTCAGGATGAGCAGTTCTTC.